This T cell receptor (beta chain) was retrieved from a study of cytomegalovirus exposure and HLA in healthy donors. PCR used 60 Vbeta primers and 13 Jbeta primers. Measured with immunoSEQ multiplex PCR; TCRdb has only the in-frame clones, and not every one. The sample holds some 180,000 clones, 70% to 75% seen once. This receptor was obtained from a male donor in good health and CMV-seronegative. Material: PBMCs.

The CDR3 loop reads CASSATGPQETQYF. The CDR3 DNA sequence: TGTGCCAGCAGTGCCACAGGGCCCCAAGAGACCCAGTACTTC. The rearrangement links TRBV2 to TRBJ2-5; D is perhaps TRBD1 (6 bases). The CDR3 contains 14 residues. Trimming took off 4 bases at V and 1 base at J, with 10 bases between the two ends. Germline CDR1 is SNHLY and CDR2 is FYNNEI.